These 18 T cell receptor beta chains were all obtained from the same sample, sequenced in a study of shared clonotypes between healthy human individuals. The protocol was immunoSEQ multiplex PCR, while the TCRdb copy is restricted to in-frame clones and leaves out a portion. The table includes around 1.9 million clones, roughly 91% detected once. CD45RO negativity and positive selection for CCR7 defined naive CD8 cells, a population that excluded terminally differentiated effector memory CD45RA+ cells. The sequencing sample was made of naive CD8+ T cells from PBMCs. The receptors originated from a man between 18 and 35 years old in good health. Some clones in this sample may be carry-over from other donors' samples.

V is TRBV28 and J is TRBJ2-5; D is undetermined. Between the trimmed V and J ends, which lost 2 bases and 3 bases, there was a span of 16 bases. The germline V gene encodes CDR1 MDHEN and CDR2 SYDVKM. The CDR3 spans 16 residues. The chain's CDR3 is CASSLKGELVKETQYF. DNA of the CDR3: TGTGCCAGCAGTTTAAAGGGTGAACTGGTGAAAGAGACCCAGTACTTC.

The rearrangement joins TRBV28 to TRBJ2-1; no definite D call. Trimming stripped 3 bases from V and 3 bases from J, with 12 bases between. The CDR3 is 15 amino acids. The germline V gene encodes CDR1 MDHEN and CDR2 SYDVKM. Here the CDR3 DNA reads TGTGCCAGCAGTTTGGCAGAAAATTACTACAATGAGCAGTTCTTC. Translating gives CASSLAENYYNEQFF.

In the case of this clone: The sample contains more than one DNA sequence encoding this CDR3. The rearrangement joins TRBV20-1 to TRBJ2-5, with D hard to call. The V gene's germline CDR1 is DFQATT and CDR2 SNEGSKA (reference sequence). The CDR3 length is 10 residues. Deletions cut 2 bases from V and 4 bases from J, with 2 bases between. DNA of the CDR3: TGCAGTGCTAGACGAGAGACCCAGTACTTC. Protein sequence: CSARRETQYF.

This chain joins TRBV11-2 and TRBJ2-7; the D is unclear. Germline V gives CDR1 SGHAT, CDR2 FQNNGV. The CDR3 has 15 amino acids. With 0 bases removed from V and 3 bases from J, the gap between germline ends came to 12 bases. DNA for the CDR3: TGTGCCAGCAGCTTAGATCGTGGACGGTACTACGAGCAGTACTTC. It translates to CASSLDRGRYYEQYF.

The chain uses TRBV28 and TRBJ2-7, with unresolved D. The CDR3 spans 13 residues. Trimming shortened V by 2 bases and J by 11 bases, and 16 bases separated the two germline ends. The V gene's germline CDR1 is MDHEN and CDR2 SYDVKM. CDR3 loop: CASSLPPTLIEYF. The CDR3 coding sequence is TGTGCCAGCAGTTTACCCCCGACCTTGATTGAGTACTTC.

The gene calls are TRBV27 and TRBJ2-2; 9 bases fit TRBD1. The CDR3 length is 16 residues. Germline CDR1 MNHEY, CDR2 SMNVEV (reference sequence). With V trimmed by 6 bases and J by 7 bases, 12 bases remained unmatched. The CDR3 spells CASSLPPGQGGGELFF. For the CDR3, the DNA is TGTGCCAGCAGCCTTCCGCCGGGACAGGGCGGCGGGGAGCTGTTTTTT.

J is TRBJ2-7 and V is TRBV2; D not certain. Germline assignment: CDR1 SNHLY and CDR2 FYNNEI. Trimming stripped 7 bases from V and 3 bases from J, with 16 bases between. CDR3 size: 14 residues. The CDR3 region is CASTPTGPRYEQYF. CDR3 nucleotides: TGTGCCAGCACACCGACCGGGCCCCGCTACGAGCAGTACTTC. Together with reference TRBV2 and TRBJ2-7, the CDR3 gives the full variable domain: EPEVTQTPSHQVTQMGQEVILRCVPISNHLYFYWYRQILGQKVEFLVSFYNNEISEKSEIFDDQFSVERPDGSNFTLKIRSTKLEDSAMYFCASTPTGPRYEQYFGPGTRLTVT.

This clone has a single count. The V and J genes are TRBV7-9 and TRBJ2-1; D perhaps matches TRBD2 (6 bases). The germline gives CDR1 SEHNR, CDR2 FQNEAQ (reference sequence). The CDR3 sequence is 16 residues long. Trimming took off 4 bases at V and 6 bases at J, with 19 bases between the two ends. CDR3 region: CASSWPMGGKGNEQFF. CDR3 nucleotide sequence: TGTGCCAGCAGCTGGCCGATGGGCGGGAAGGGCAATGAGCAGTTCTTC.

This rearrangement joins TRBV4-2 to TRBJ1-4; D may be TRBD1 (6 bases). V was pared by 2 bases and J by 0 bases, with 10 bases between. This CDR3 has 16 residues. CDR1 and CDR2 from the germline V gene are LGHNA and YNFKEQ. CDR3 in DNA: TGTGCCAGCAGCCAACATAGGGGGGCAACTAATGAAAAACTGTTTTTT. Translation: CASSQHRGATNEKLFF.

The genes are TRBV7-6 and TRBJ1-4; D not resolved. V shed 5 bases and J shed 4 bases, with 5 bases lying between them. In germline, CDR1 is SGHVS, CDR2 FNYEAQ. This CDR3 has 12 amino acids. The DNA for the CDR3 is TGTGCCAGCAGCCAAAATAATGAAAAACTGTTTTTT. Translated: CASSQNNEKLFF.

V gene TRBV27 combines with J gene TRBJ2-3; possible D gene TRBD2, 5 bases. The CDR3 spans 14 residues. Trimming took 3 bases from V and 4 from J, leaving 11 bases between them. CDR1 MNHEY and CDR2 SMNVEV come from the germline V gene (reference sequence). For the CDR3, the DNA is TGTGCCAGCAGTTTCCGGAGCGGCCCAGATACGCAGTATTTT. This translates into CASSFRSGPDTQYF.

The chain uses TRBV6-1 and TRBJ2-7; 10 bases line up with TRBD2. The V and J ends lost 0 bases and 6 bases, in that order; junction bases with no gene match: 11. The germline CDR1 and CDR2 sequences are MNHNS and SASEGT. This CDR3 contains 17 residues. In DNA, the CDR3 is TGTGCCAGCAGTGAAGCGTGGGCTAGCGGGAGAAGAGGCGAGCAGTACTTC. It codes for CASSEAWASGRRGEQYF.

The V call is TRBV7-2, the J call TRBJ1-5; possibly TRBD1 for D (6 bases). This CDR3 is built from 13 residues. Germline V CDR1 and CDR2: SGHTA, FQGNSA. The V end lost 5 bases, the J end lost 5 bases, and 10 bases lay between the germline ends. This CDR3 reads CASSEDSYQPQHF. The CDR3, as DNA: TGTGCCAGCAGCGAGGACAGTTATCAGCCCCAGCATTTT. The full variable domain, its missing parts supplied by reference TRBV7-2 and TRBJ1-5, is GAGVSQSPSNKVTEKGKDVELRCDPISGHTALYWYRQSLGQGLEFLIYFQGNSAPDKSGLPSDRFSAERTGGSVSTLTIQRTQQEDSAVYLCASSEDSYQPQHFGDGTRLSIL.

The chain employs TRBV27 and TRBJ2-7, with D tentatively TRBD1 (5 bases). With 6 bases removed from V and 4 bases from J, the gap between germline ends came to 13 bases. The CDR3 spans 13 residues. The V gene's germline CDR1 is MNHEY and CDR2 SMNVEV (reference sequence). The CDR3 DNA sequence: TGTGCCAGCAGGGGCAGGGATCTGTACGAGCAGTACTTC. Translated: CASRGRDLYEQYF.

On this clone: The same CDR3 can be traced to other DNA sequences in this sample. The chain combines TRBV28 with TRBJ1-1; no definite D call. There are 13 residues in the CDR3. V was clipped by 3 bases and J by 1 base, with 6 bases between them. Germline-derived CDR1 and CDR2 are MDHEN and SYDVKM. The DNA for the CDR3 is TGTGCCAGCAGTTTGAGTGGGAACACTGAAGCTTTCTTT. Protein sequence: CASSLSGNTEAFF.

The chain joins TRBV6-5 to TRBJ2-3; D gene ambiguous. Germline CDR1 is MNHEY and CDR2 is SVGAGI. The CDR3 length is 16 residues. Trimming took off 0 bases at V and 1 base at J, with 11 bases between the two ends. The DNA for the CDR3 is TGTGCCAGCAGTTACTCTGTATCCGAACGCACAGATACGCAGTATTTT. Translation: CASSYSVSERTDTQYF.

The gene calls are TRBV28 and TRBJ2-2, with D possibly being TRBD2 (6 bases). The CDR3 consists of 15 residues. V lost 4 bases and J 5 bases, leaving 14 bases between the germline ends. Per the germline V gene, CDR1 is MDHEN and CDR2 is SYDVKM. This chain's CDR3 is CASSSTHAGTGELFF. As DNA, the CDR3 is TGTGCCAGCAGTTCGACTCACGCGGGGACCGGGGAGCTGTTTTTT. The full variable domain, its missing parts supplied by reference TRBV28 and TRBJ2-2, is DVKVTQSSRYLVKRTGEKVFLECVQDMDHENMFWYRQDPGLGLRLIYFSYDVKMKEKGDIPEGYSVSREKKERFSLILESASTNQTSMYLCASSSTHAGTGELFFGEGSRLTVL.

The chain combines TRBV6-5 with TRBJ2-1, with 8 bases identical to TRBD2. There are 16 residues in the CDR3. The germline V gene has CDR1 MNHEY and CDR2 SVGAGI. Trimming removed 0 bases from V and 7 bases from J; junction bases left unmatched: 8. The CDR3 is CASSYSAGEKLNEQFF. CDR3 nucleotides: TGTGCCAGCAGTTACTCAGCGGGAGAAAAGCTGAATGAGCAGTTCTTC.